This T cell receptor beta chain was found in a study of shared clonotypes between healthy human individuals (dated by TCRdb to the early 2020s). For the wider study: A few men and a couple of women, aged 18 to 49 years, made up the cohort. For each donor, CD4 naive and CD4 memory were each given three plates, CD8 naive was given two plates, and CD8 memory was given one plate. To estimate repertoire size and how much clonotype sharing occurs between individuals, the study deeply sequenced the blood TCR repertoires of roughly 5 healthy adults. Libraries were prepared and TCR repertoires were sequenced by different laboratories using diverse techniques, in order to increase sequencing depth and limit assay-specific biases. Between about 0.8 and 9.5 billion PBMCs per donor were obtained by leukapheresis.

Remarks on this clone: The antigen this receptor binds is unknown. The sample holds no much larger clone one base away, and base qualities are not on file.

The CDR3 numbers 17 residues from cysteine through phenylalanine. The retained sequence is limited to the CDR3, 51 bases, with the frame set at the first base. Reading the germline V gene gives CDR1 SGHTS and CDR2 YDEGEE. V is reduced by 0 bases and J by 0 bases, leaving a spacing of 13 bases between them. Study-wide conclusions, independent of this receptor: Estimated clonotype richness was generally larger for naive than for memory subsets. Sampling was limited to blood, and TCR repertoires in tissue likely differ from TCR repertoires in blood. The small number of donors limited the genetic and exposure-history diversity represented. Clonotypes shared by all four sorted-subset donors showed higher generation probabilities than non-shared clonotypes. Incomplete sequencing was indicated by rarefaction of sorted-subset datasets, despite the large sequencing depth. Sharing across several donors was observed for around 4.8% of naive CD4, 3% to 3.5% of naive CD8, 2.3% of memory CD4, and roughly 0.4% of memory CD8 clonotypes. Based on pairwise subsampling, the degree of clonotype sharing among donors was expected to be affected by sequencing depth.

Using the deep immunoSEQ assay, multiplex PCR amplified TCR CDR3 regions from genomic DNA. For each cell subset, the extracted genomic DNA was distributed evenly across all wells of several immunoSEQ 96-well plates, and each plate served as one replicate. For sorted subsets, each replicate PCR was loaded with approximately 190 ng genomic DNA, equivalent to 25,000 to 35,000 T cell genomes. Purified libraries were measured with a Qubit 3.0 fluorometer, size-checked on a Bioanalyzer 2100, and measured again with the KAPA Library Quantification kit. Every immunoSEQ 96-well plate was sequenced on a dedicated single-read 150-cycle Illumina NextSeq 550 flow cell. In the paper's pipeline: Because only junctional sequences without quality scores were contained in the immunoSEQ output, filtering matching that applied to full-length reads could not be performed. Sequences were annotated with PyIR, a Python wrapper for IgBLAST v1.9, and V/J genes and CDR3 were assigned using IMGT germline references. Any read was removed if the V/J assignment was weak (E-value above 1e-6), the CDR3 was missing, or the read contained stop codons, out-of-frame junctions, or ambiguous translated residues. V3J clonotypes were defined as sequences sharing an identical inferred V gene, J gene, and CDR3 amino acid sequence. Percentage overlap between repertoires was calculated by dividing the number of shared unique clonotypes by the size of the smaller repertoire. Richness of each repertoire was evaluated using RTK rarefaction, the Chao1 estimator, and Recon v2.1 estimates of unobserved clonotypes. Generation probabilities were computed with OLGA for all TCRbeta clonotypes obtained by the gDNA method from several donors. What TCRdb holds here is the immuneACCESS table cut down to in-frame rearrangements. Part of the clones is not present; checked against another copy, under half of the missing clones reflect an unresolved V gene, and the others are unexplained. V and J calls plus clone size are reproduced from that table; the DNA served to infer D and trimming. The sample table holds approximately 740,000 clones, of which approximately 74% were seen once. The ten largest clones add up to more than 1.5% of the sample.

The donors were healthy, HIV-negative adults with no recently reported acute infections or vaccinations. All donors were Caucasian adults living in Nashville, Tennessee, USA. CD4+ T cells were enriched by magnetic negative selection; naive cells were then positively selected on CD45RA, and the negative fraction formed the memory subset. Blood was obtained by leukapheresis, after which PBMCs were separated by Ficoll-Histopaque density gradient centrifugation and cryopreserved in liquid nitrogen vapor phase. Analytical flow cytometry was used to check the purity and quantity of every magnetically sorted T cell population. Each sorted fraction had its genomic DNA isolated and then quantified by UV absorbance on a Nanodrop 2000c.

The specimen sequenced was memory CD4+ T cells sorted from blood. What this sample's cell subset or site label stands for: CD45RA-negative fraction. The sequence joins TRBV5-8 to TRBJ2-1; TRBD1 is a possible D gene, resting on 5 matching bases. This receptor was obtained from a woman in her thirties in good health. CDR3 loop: CASSLGMTANSYNEQFF. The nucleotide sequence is TGTGCCAGCAGCTTGGGGATGACAGCAAACTCCTACAATGAGCAGTTCTTC.